This T cell receptor (beta chain) was documented in a study of identical twins. Each donor was a healthy Caucasian. TCRdb reanalysed the 5' RACE reads using MiXCR and keeps one entry per CDR3 protein. Among hundreds of thousands of distinct CDR3 sequences listed, roughly 7% were seen once. The V and J ends lost 3 bases and 6 bases, in that order; junction bases with no gene match: 4. Germline V gene lookup returns CDR1 LNHDA and CDR2 SQIVND (reference sequence). The CDR3 totals 15 residues. This same sample was also taken into another study, of yellow fever vaccine responses in identical twins.

The source is a woman aged 18 to 35 in good health. The J gene is TRBJ2-1, the V gene TRBV19, with TRBD2 matching over 11 bases. Material for sequencing was memory (CD45RO+) T cells sorted from blood. This chain's CDR3 is CASSMASGGFNEQFF. The CDR3 bases are TGTGCCAGTAGTATGGCTAGCGGGGGGTTCAATGAGCAGTTCTTC.